This T cell receptor (beta chain) was found in a study of CD8 T cells in Susac syndrome. CD8+ and CD4+ T cells circulating in blood were sequenced for TCR beta. 0.5 to 1 ug RNA was reverse transcribed with random hexamers. TCRdb re-called the immunoSEQ multiplex PCR reads through MiXCR, storing one row per CDR3 protein. The sample lists around 190,000 distinct CDR3 sequences, just under 95% occurring once. Trimming took off 2 bases at V and 3 bases at J, with 9 bases between the two ends. The CDR3 spans 14 residues. Germline lookup yields CDR1 SGDLS and CDR2 YYNGEE. The clonotype originates from a human donor in good health. The chain joins TRBV9 to TRBJ2-4; the D gene is possibly TRBD2 (5 bases). The specimen sequenced was CD4+ T cells from PBMCs. The CDR3 spells CASSVHGVKNIQYF. The DNA for the CDR3 is TGTGCCAGCAGCGTTCACGGGGTCAAAAACATTCAGTACTTC.